This record looks at one T cell receptor (beta chain) sequence and its context. The antigen remains unidentified. The data originate from a study of glioma-infiltrating T cells after dendritic cell vaccination. Clones were read by immunoSEQ multiplex PCR, and TCRdb kept only the in-frame ones, dropping some. Among roughly 68,000 clones listed, 82% were seen once. Trimming removed 4 bases at V and 6 bases at J, with 16 bases between. CDR3 length equals 15 residues. Germline CDR1 is SGHNT and CDR2 is YYREEE (reference sequence). The study's findings and limits: Few patients contributed both blood and tumor specimens.

The material sequenced was blood, taken before dendritic cell vaccination. The chain recombines TRBV5-4 with TRBJ2-2; D might be TRBD1 (6 bases). This receptor was identified in a human donor with glioblastoma. CDR3 region: CASSLDRPKSGELFF. CDR3 DNA sequence: TGTGCCAGCAGCCTAGACAGGCCCAAATCCGGGGAGCTGTTTTTT.